This T cell receptor (beta chain) was captured by sequencing in a study of shared clonotypes between healthy human individuals. The data were produced by immunoSEQ multiplex PCR, yet TCRdb's version contains in-frame clones alone and is incomplete. Of around 690,000 clones in the sample, around 90% were seen once. Trimming removed 7 bases from V and 5 bases from J, with 12 bases in between. This CDR3 has 12 residues. Germline-derived CDR1 and CDR2 are SQVTM and ANQGSEA. The chain is built from TRBV29-1 and TRBJ2-1; no clear D gene. The specimen sequenced was memory CD8+ T cells from PBMCs. Regarding subset: CD45RO+ cells pooled with CCR7-negative TemRA cells. This receptor was taken from a man younger than 35 in good health. Some clones in this sample may be carry-over from other donors' samples. The CDR3 DNA is TGCAGCGCGCCCTTAGGGAACAATGAGCAGTTCTTC. Residues: CSAPLGNNEQFF.